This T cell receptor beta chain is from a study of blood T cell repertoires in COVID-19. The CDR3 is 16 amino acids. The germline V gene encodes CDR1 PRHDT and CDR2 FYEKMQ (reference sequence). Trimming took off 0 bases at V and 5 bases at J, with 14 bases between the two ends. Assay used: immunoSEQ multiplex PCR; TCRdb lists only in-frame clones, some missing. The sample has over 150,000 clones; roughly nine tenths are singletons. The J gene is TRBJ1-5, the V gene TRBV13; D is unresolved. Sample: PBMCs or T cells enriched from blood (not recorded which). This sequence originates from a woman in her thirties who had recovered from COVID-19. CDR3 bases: TGTGCCAGCAGCTTAGGGGCCGGGAGTTCTTATCAGCCCCAGCATTTT. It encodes CASSLGAGSSYQPQHF.